Listed here is a single T cell receptor (beta chain). This clone's antigen is unknown. It has no much larger one-base neighbor in the sample; base qualities were not kept. Interpreted using the paper, the time point label stands for: about 28 days (+/-7) after the second vaccine dose. AZD1222 recipients given second doses at about 4 weeks or at about 12 weeks were pooled, since spike-specific TCR depth and breadth were not found to differ between the two schedules. Vaccinee samples came from UK trials COV001 and COV002, including a single-blind randomized controlled phase 2/3 trial of AZD1222 (ChAdOx1 nCoV-19) in healthy adults. For TCRbeta chain sequencing, PBMC samples were collected from trial participants at day 0 and at day 28 after the second dose. The junction shows trimming of 2 bases on V and 4 bases on J, plus 11 bases between the germline ends. Inclusive of the bounding cysteine and phenylalanine, the CDR3 is 14 residues long. Only the CDR3 DNA is retained, 42 bases long and in frame from the first base. CDR1 and CDR2 are drawn from the germline V gene: MDHEN, SYDVKM.

The CDR3 regions of human TCRbeta chains were analyzed by immunosequencing. The published analysis was carried out like this. TCRs in the repertoires were compared against a reference library of SARS-CoV-2-specific TCRs that had been generated with the MIRA antigen-specificity platform. Breadth meant the fraction of unique TCRs that were SARS-CoV-2-associated, whereas depth meant the fraction of total T cells that were SARS-CoV-2-associated. Each spike-specific TCR was assigned to its reactive spike region and to a CD4 or CD8 class using the MIRA data. Log10-transformed breadth and depth values were compared by one-way ANOVA with Sidak's multiple comparisons tests. The table comes from immuneACCESS by way of TCRdb, which keeps in-frame sequences with V and J called. Part of the clones is missing from these tables; in studies checked, under half for an unresolved V gene and the rest for unknown reasons. V and J calls and clone size are as listed in that table; D and trimming were resolved from the DNA. Here the sample has 150,000 to 200,000 clones; approximately 90% occur a single time. 1% to 1.5% of the sample belongs to the ten largest clones.

The data belong to a study of T cell responses to AZD1222 COVID-19 vaccine (dated by TCRdb to 2020 to 2022). Regarding the research as a whole: TCR sequencing was performed for fewer than 250 trial participants, of whom about 200 were given two doses of AZD1222 and around 25 were given two doses of MenACWY control vaccine. Trial participants were enrolled by age into 18-55, 56-69 and 70-plus year subgroups, with approximately 160, 26 and 62 TCR-sequenced participants respectively. On the study overall, not on this receptor specifically: Spike-specific TCR breadth and depth rose significantly after two AZD1222 doses compared with day 0 and with MenACWY recipients. No day 14 peak-response samples were available, so repertoires were characterized only after the peak T cell response. In the small 56-69-year group, the increase in depth fell short of significance, most likely because of low power. Participants were mostly white British, with more females than males. The authors suggested clonal diversity may have been underestimated. The vaccine-associated CD4 TCRs covered the entire spike protein, and the dominant responses fell in regions 160-218 and 743-854. Epitopes outside the regions mutated in the B.1.351 and B.1.1.7 variants were reportedly recognized by nearly half of the unique spike-specific TCRs. Only a handful of AZD1222 recipients were SARS-CoV-2 seropositive at baseline, limiting conclusions about previously exposed vaccinees.

This TCR was recovered from an adult who received the AZD1222 COVID-19 vaccine. The material was peripheral blood, obtained 28 days after the second AZD1222 dose. Here the chain combines TRBV28 and TRBJ1-1; tentative D gene TRBD1, with 6 bases matching. The sequenced DNA: TGTGCCAGCAGTTTACCTGACAGGACCACTGAAGCTTTCTTT. Translated, it gives CASSLPDRTTEAFF.